Following are 27 T cell receptor beta chains from one sample sequenced in a study of T cells in Graves' hyperthyroidism and ophthalmopathy (dated by TCRdb to the late 2010s). Receptor amplification or capture employed multiplex PCR. Data came from an Illumina HiSeq 2000. The TCR beta CDR3 regions were amplified from RNA transcripts. For the first round of RT-PCR on the TCR CDR3, the HTBI primer set was used together with the Qiagen OneStep RT-PCR kit. The raw public reads went through TCRdb reprocessing: fastp at Q25, MiXCR clone calling, in-frame beta chains kept. Each CDR3 protein gets just one entry, which takes the most common genes and DNA from the rows behind it. In all, the sample holds 480,000 or so distinct CDR3 sequences, and around 15% of those were seen once. The top ten clones comprise around 17% of the sample. Sequenced sample: blood. The receptors here all came from a woman between 18 and 29 years old with Graves' hyperthyroidism.

This clonotype has ten or more counts. V and J are TRBV14 and TRBJ2-2, with a weak D call TRBD2 (5 bases). This CDR3 contains 14 residues. Trimming took off 1 base at V and 4 bases at J, with 7 bases between the two ends. The germline V gene encodes CDR1 SGHDN and CDR2 FVKESK. Here the CDR3 DNA reads TGTGCCAGCAGCCAAGGGAGGCGCACCGGGGAGCTGTTTTTT. Translating it yields CASSQGRRTGELFF.

This clonotype was counted many times. The chain couples TRBV10-3 to TRBJ2-7, with D possibly called TRBD1 or TRBD2 (6 bases each). CDR1 ENHRY and CDR2 SYGVKD come from the germline V gene. CDR3 length equals 16 residues. The V gene lost 0 bases and the J gene lost 5 bases, with 17 bases spanning the gap. CDR3 sequence reads: CAISESGGGSRNEQYV. CDR3 in DNA: TGTGCCATCAGTGAGTCGGGGGGCGGGTCGCGGAACGAGCAGTACGTC.

The DNA for the CDR3 is TGTGCCAGCTCACCACGACAGGGGACAGGAGAAAAACTGTTTTTT. Its translation: CASSPRQGTGEKLFF. The V gene is TRBV18, the J gene TRBJ1-4; 8 bases agree with TRBD1. CDR3 length: 15 amino acids. The germline V gene encodes CDR1 KGHSH and CDR2 LQKENI. J lost 8 bases, V lost 1 base, and 6 bases had no gene match.

This clonotype was observed many times. The chain carries TRBV9 and TRBJ2-2; D is ambiguous. Looked up from germline, CDR1 is SGDLS and CDR2 is YYNGEE. This CDR3 comprises 13 residues. V was pared by 0 bases and J by 6 bases, with 6 bases between. The DNA for the CDR3 is TGTGCCAGCAGCGTAGTGGTAGCCGGGGAGCTGTTTTTT. Translating gives CASSVVVAGELFF.

This chain uses TRBV19 with TRBJ2-2; 9 bases agree with TRBD2. CDR1 LNHDA and CDR2 SQIVND come from the germline V gene (reference sequence). The ends lost 1 base at V and 2 bases at J; junction bases unmatched: 8. The CDR3 runs to 18 residues. This CDR3 is CASSIAPPGLANTGELFF. CDR3 bases: TGTGCCAGTAGTATAGCCCCTCCGGGACTAGCTAACACCGGGGAGCTGTTTTTT.

The chain has TRBV10-1 and TRBJ2-5; 7 bases fit TRBD1. CDR3 length: 14 amino acids. CDR1 is WNHNN and CDR2 is SYGVQD in the germline V gene (reference sequence). Losses at the gene ends were 4 bases for V and 5 bases for J; bases not matched to a gene: 7. The chain's CDR3 is CASSAGQLMETQYF. For the CDR3, the DNA is TGCGCCAGCAGTGCGGGACAGTTGATGGAGACCCAGTACTTC.

This clonotype was observed a handful of times. This rearrangement joins TRBV6-1 to TRBJ2-3; unclear D gene. With 7 bases removed from V and 0 bases from J, the gap between germline ends came to 8 bases. CDR1 and CDR2 (germline): MNHNS, SASEGT. The CDR3 covers 13 residues. CDR3: CASITDSTDTQYF. The CDR3 DNA reads TGTGCCAGCATCACAGATAGCACAGATACGCAGTATTTT.

This clonotype was found many times. V is TRBV29-1 and J is TRBJ2-5, with D unclear. Trimming removed 0 bases from V and 5 bases from J, with 4 bases in between. Germline CDR1 and CDR2: SQVTM and ANQGSEA. The CDR3 spans 11 residues. Here the CDR3 DNA reads TGCAGCGTTGAAGAGAGGGAGACCCAGTACTTC. This sequence encodes CSVEERETQYF.

This clonotype was recorded at least ten times. V gene TRBV27 combines with J gene TRBJ2-7; TRBD2 agrees at 10 bases. CDR1 and CDR2 (germline): MNHEY, SMNVEV (reference sequence). The CDR3 runs to 16 residues. V shed 5 bases, J shed 1 base, and the junction held 8 bases outside the gene matches. This CDR3 reads CASSVSTSGISYEQYF. The CDR3 DNA is TGTGCCAGCAGTGTAAGTACTAGCGGGATATCCTACGAGCAGTACTTC.

Ten or more counts support this clonotype. This chain uses TRBV12-3 or TRBV12-4 with TRBJ1-2, with a weak D call TRBD1 (5 bases). Trimming took 2 bases from V and 4 from J, leaving 8 bases between them. The CDR3 totals 13 residues. In nucleotides, the CDR3 is TGTGCCAGCAGTTTATGGGGGTCCTATGGCTACACCTTC. It encodes CASSLWGSYGYTF.

The V call is TRBV20-1, the J call TRBJ2-1, with D possibly being TRBD2 (5 bases). Germline CDR1 reads DFQATT; CDR2 reads SNEGSKA (reference sequence). V was pared by 4 bases and J by 4 bases, with 11 bases between. The CDR3 spans 13 residues. The CDR3 nucleotides read TGCAGTGCTACCTATGGAGGATACAATGAGCAGTTCTTC. Residues: CSATYGGYNEQFF.

This clonotype appeared many times. This rearrangement joins TRBV11-3 to TRBJ2-3; TRBD1 agrees at 9 bases. CDR1 and CDR2 from the germline V gene are SGHNT and YENEEA. CDR3 size: 14 residues. J gave up 5 bases and V 4 bases, and 4 bases lay outside the gene matches. Here the CDR3 reads CASSSGQGKDTQYF. The CDR3 region has the DNA TGTGCCAGCAGCTCAGGACAGGGGAAAGATACGCAGTATTTT.

This clonotype was detected many times. The CDR3 region is CASSTSPIYSTISEAFF. Here the CDR3 DNA reads TGTGCCAGCAGCACATCCCCGATATACAGTACCATCAGTGAAGCTTTCTTT. The chain joins TRBV5-6 to TRBJ1-1; no clear D. The germline V gene has CDR1 SGHDT and CDR2 YYEEEE. The CDR3 is made up of 17 amino acids. Deletions cut 4 bases from V and 7 bases from J, with 26 bases between. The entire variable domain, with the rest obtained from reference TRBV5-6 and TRBJ1-1, is as follows: DAGVTQSPTHLIKTRGQQVTLRCSPKSGHDTVSWYQQALGQGPQFIFQYYEEEERQRGNFPDRFSGHQFPNYSSELNVNALLLGDSALYLCASSTSPIYSTISEAFFGQGTRLTVV.

This clonotype was seen repeatedly, ten times or more. The chain has TRBV20-1 and TRBJ2-5; D is unresolved. This CDR3 is 13 amino acids long. Trimming left V 5 bases short and J 5 bases short, with 15 bases between. Germline V gene lookup returns CDR1 DFQATT and CDR2 SNEGSKA (reference sequence). The CDR3, as DNA: TGCAGTGCTCCGGGCCCCGGCAGGGAGACCCAGTACTTC. Translated, it gives CSAPGPGRETQYF.

At least ten counts were recorded for this clonotype. This rearrangement joins TRBV12-3 or TRBV12-4 to TRBJ1-1; D might be TRBD1 (6 bases). The CDR3 loop spans 17 amino acids. Trimming cost V 8 bases and J 5 bases, with 27 bases left between them. CDR3 amino acids: CASRKGQGILAGTEAFF. The CDR3, as DNA: TGTGCCAGCCGGAAAGGGCAGGGGATACTCGCTGGGACTGAAGCTTTCTTT.

This clonotype was counted between two and nine times. A much larger clone lies a single base off, so this may be a read error. The chain is built from TRBV27 and TRBJ2-3; TRBD1 aligns across 10 bases. The CDR3 extends over 15 amino acids. From germline, CDR1 is MNHEY and CDR2 SMNVEV (reference sequence). The CDR3 nucleotides read TGTGTCCCGGGACAGGGGCGATGGAGCACAGATACGCAGTATTTT. Amino acids: CVPGQGRWSTDTQYF.

The sample holds many counts of this clonotype. This chain links TRBV12-3 or TRBV12-4 with TRBJ1-2, with D perhaps matching TRBD1 (5 bases). This CDR3 spans 16 amino acids. Trimming removed 5 bases at V and 8 bases at J, with 24 bases between. DNA for the CDR3: TGTGCCAGCAGTACAGGCGTGCTCGTTGGGTTTGGGGGCTACACCTTC. Amino acid sequence: CASSTGVLVGFGGYTF.

The V call is TRBV7-9, the J call TRBJ2-1, with TRBD2 identical over 8 bases. The J segment lost 8 bases and the V segment lost 2 bases, leaving 5 bases of the junction unmatched. CDR3 size: 14 residues. In germline, CDR1 is SEHNR, CDR2 FQNEAQ (reference sequence). This CDR3 is CASSLLSGSDEQFF. The DNA for the CDR3 is TGTGCCAGCAGCTTACTCAGCGGGAGCGATGAGCAGTTCTTC. Looking up the rest from reference TRBV7-9 and TRBJ2-1 gives the full variable domain: DTGVSQNPRHKITKRGQNVTFRCDPISEHNRLYWYRQTLGQGPEFLTYFQNEAQLEKSRLLSDRFSAERPKGSFSTLEIQRTEQGDSAMYLCASSLLSGSDEQFFGPGTRLTVL.

The rearrangement joins TRBV3-1 to TRBJ2-2; D is ambiguous. The V gene's germline CDR1 is LGHDT and CDR2 YNNKEL (reference sequence). The CDR3 is 15 residues long. The V end was cut by 1 base, the J end by 4 bases, with 10 bases between. DNA for the CDR3: TGTGCCAGCAGCCAAGGGGGAAGTGGCACCGGGGAGCTGTTTTTT. It translates to CASSQGGSGTGELFF.

In this sample, this clonotype turned up a few times. This CDR3 is CASSIDGGAGAFF. Written as DNA, the CDR3 is TGTGCCAGTAGTATAGATGGGGGCGCGGGAGCTTTCTTT. J is TRBJ1-1 and V is TRBV19; weak D call: TRBD1 (6 bases). Trimming took 0 bases from V and 10 from J, leaving 12 bases between them. Germline values: CDR1 LNHDA, CDR2 SQIVND (reference sequence). CDR3 length: 13 amino acids.

This clonotype was counted ten times or more. The chain has TRBV10-3 and TRBJ2-3; 10 nucleotides align to TRBD2. Unmatched junction bases numbered 5, after V lost 3 bases and J lost 2 bases. The CDR3 totals 16 residues. Germline V gene sequence: CDR1 ENHRY, CDR2 SYGVKD. The CDR3 region is CAISDPGTSDTDTQYF. The CDR3 DNA sequence: TGTGCCATCAGTGACCCCGGGACTAGCGACACAGATACGCAGTATTTT.

The rearrangement links TRBV6-1 to TRBJ2-7, with 7 bases aligning to TRBD2. Looked up from germline, CDR1 is MNHNS and CDR2 is SASEGT. The junction had 4 bases not matched to a gene; V was cut back by 6 bases and J by 2 bases. CDR3 length equals 13 residues. For the CDR3, the DNA is TGTGCCAGCAGGACTAGCCCCACCTACGAGCAGTACTTC. Its protein is CASRTSPTYEQYF.

This clonotype showed up many times. V and J are TRBV11-3 and TRBJ2-3; the match to TRBD1 covers 9 bases. The trim removed 4 bases at V and 0 bases at J, leaving 11 bases unmatched. Per the germline V gene, CDR1 is SGHNT and CDR2 is YENEEA. CDR3 length: 18 residues. CDR3 residues: CASSSRLGGQGSTDTQYF. The CDR3 coding sequence is TGTGCCAGCAGCTCCCGATTGGGGGGACAGGGTAGCACAGATACGCAGTATTTT.

There are many counts of this clonotype. V is TRBV7-9 and J is TRBJ2-1; unclear D gene. The CDR3 runs 11 residues. V gave up 2 bases and J gave up 8 bases, with 4 bases separating them. Looked up from germline, CDR1 is SEHNR and CDR2 is FQNEAQ (reference sequence). This CDR3 is CASSLRYEQFF. As DNA, the CDR3 is TGTGCCAGCAGCTTAAGGTATGAGCAGTTCTTC.

This clonotype was counted at least ten times. The rearrangement uses TRBV7-6 and TRBJ2-1; TRBD1 is a possible D gene (6 bases). This CDR3 spans 14 amino acids. CDR1 is SGHVS and CDR2 is FNYEAQ in the germline V gene. V lost 5 bases and J lost 0, with 8 bases in between. CDR3 bases: TGTGCCAGCAGCCAGGGGTACTCCTACAATGAGCAGTTCTTC. Translation gives CASSQGYSYNEQFF.

A remark on this clonotype: A read error may explain this, as a much larger clone is one base away. The chain carries TRBV30 and TRBJ1-1; 7 bases match TRBD1. The CDR3 runs to 15 residues. Per the germline V gene, CDR1 is GTSNPN and CDR2 is SVGIG (reference sequence). The chain's CDR3 is CAWSRGGVGDTDAFF. The CDR3 nucleotides read TGTGCCTGGAGCAGAGGGGGCGTGGGGGACACTGACGCTTTCTTT.

The chain recombines TRBV6-9 with TRBJ1-5; possibly TRBD1 for D (5 bases). The germline V and J ends were trimmed by 2 bases and 7 bases, with 15 bases remaining between them. This CDR3 spans 15 amino acids. Germline CDR1 reads MNHGY; CDR2 reads SVAAGI. For the CDR3, the DNA is TGTGCCAGCAGTTATGAGGACGGGGGTTTCCAGCCCCAGCATTTT. This sequence encodes CASSYEDGGFQPQHF.